The text below deals with one T cell receptor (beta chain). Sequenced by immunoSEQ multiplex PCR; TCRdb stores in-frame clones only, minus some. The sample includes tens of thousands of clones, 89% seen only once; the top ten take over 5%. This CDR3 region has 13 residues. The germline gives CDR1 MNHEY, CDR2 SVGAGI. V gave up 6 bases and J gave up 3 bases; unmatched junction bases: 2. These data originate in a study of blood T cell repertoires in COVID-19. Study in general: PBMCs, B-cell-depleted T cells, or T cells provided the cDNA or gDNA that made up the material.

The clonotype originates from a man between 60 and 70 years old with COVID-19, enrolled during active disease. The chain carries TRBV6-5 and TRBJ1-5; TRBD1 matches at 7 bases. Specimen: peripheral blood. The CDR3 DNA reads as TGTGCCAGCAGCGGGACAGTCAATCAGCCCCAGCATTTT. It is translated as CASSGTVNQPQHF.